Listed below are T cell receptor beta chains from one sample, sequenced in a study of cytomegalovirus exposure and HLA in healthy donors. TCRdb's table, derived via immunoSEQ multiplex PCR, lists solely in-frame clones and lacks some. The sample lists 150,000 to 200,000 clones; roughly 73% were seen once. The specimen was PBMCs. All receptors derive from a woman aged 25-40 years in good health and CMV-seronegative. Each CDR3 is given with its conserved first and last residue. D genes are given only for firm matches. Clone size is given for some rows only: seen once, a few or many times, or a class if the clone is expanded.

abundance: -; v_gene: TRBV20-1; d_gene: -; j_gene: TRBJ1-1; len: 11; CDR3aa: CSARGSSEAFF; CDR3nt: TGCAGTGCTAGAGGGAGCTCTGAAGCTTTCTTT
abundance: few; v_gene: TRBV9; d_gene: TRBD2; j_gene: TRBJ2-1; len: 19; CDR3aa: CASSAPGLAGSLIINEQFF; CDR3nt: TGTGCCAGCAGCGCTCCGGGACTAGCGGGAAGCTTGATCATCAATGAGCAGTTCTTC
abundance: few; v_gene: TRBV7-3; d_gene: -; j_gene: TRBJ1-1; len: 13; CDR3aa: CASSYSGGTEAFF; CDR3nt: TGTGCCAGCAGCTATTCGGGGGGTACTGAAGCTTTCTTT
abundance: -; v_gene: TRBV11-3; d_gene: -; j_gene: TRBJ1-1; len: 13; CDR3aa: CASSLSSRHAAFF; CDR3nt: TGTGCCAGCAGCTTATCGAGTAGACACGCAGCTTTCTTT
abundance: once; v_gene: TRBV6-5; d_gene: TRBD2; j_gene: TRBJ2-7; len: 13; CDR3aa: CASSYAGAYEQYF; CDR3nt: TGTGCCAGCAGTTACGCGGGAGCCTACGAGCAGTACTTC
abundance: -; v_gene: TRBV27; d_gene: -; j_gene: TRBJ1-1; len: 17; CDR3aa: CASSFSRYWQGNTEAFF; CDR3nt: TGTGCCAGCAGTTTTTCTCGGTATTGGCAGGGGAACACTGAAGCTTTCTTT
abundance: -; v_gene: TRBV30; d_gene: TRBD2; j_gene: TRBJ2-2; len: 13; CDR3aa: CSSGRAPTGELFF; CDR3nt: TGCTCTAGCGGGAGGGCCCCAACCGGGGAGCTGTTTTTT
abundance: once; v_gene: TRBV12-2; d_gene: -; j_gene: TRBJ1-6; len: 17; CDR3aa: CASRYTYREKENSPLHF; CDR3nt: TGTGCAAGTCGCTACACTTACAGGGAGAAGGAGAATTCACCCCTCCACTTT
abundance: -; v_gene: TRBV19; d_gene: -; j_gene: TRBJ1-5; len: 13; CDR3aa: CASSMGGVQPQHF; CDR3nt: TGTGCCAGTAGTATGGGCGGGGTTCAGCCCCAGCATTTT
abundance: -; v_gene: TRBV7-9; d_gene: TRBD2; j_gene: TRBJ2-3; len: 15; CDR3aa: CASSPGLASTDTQYF; CDR3nt: TGTGCCAGCAGTCCCGGACTAGCTAGCACAGATACGCAGTATTTT
abundance: -; v_gene: TRBV19; d_gene: -; j_gene: TRBJ1-1; len: 17; CDR3aa: CASSMSPWAAGYTEAFF; CDR3nt: TGTGCCAGTAGTATGTCCCCATGGGCGGCAGGGTACACTGAAGCTTTCTTT
abundance: -; v_gene: TRBV4-1; d_gene: -; j_gene: TRBJ1-1; len: 14; CDR3aa: CASSQIGTNTEAFF; CDR3nt: TGCGCCAGCAGCCAAATTGGGACAAACACTGAAGCTTTCTTT
abundance: -; v_gene: TRBV5-1; d_gene: TRBD1; j_gene: TRBJ2-5; len: 15; CDR3aa: CASSPGTVVQETQYF; CDR3nt: TGCGCCAGCAGCCCCGGGACAGTAGTCCAAGAGACCCAGTACTTC
abundance: -; v_gene: TRBV5-1; d_gene: -; j_gene: TRBJ2-3; len: 17; CDR3aa: CASSLVRRESSTDTQYF; CDR3nt: TGCGCCAGCAGCTTGGTTCGTCGGGAGTCCAGCACAGATACGCAGTATTTT
abundance: -; v_gene: TRBV18; d_gene: TRBD1; j_gene: TRBJ1-1; len: 17; CDR3aa: CASSPSTTGMKGTEAFF; CDR3nt: TGTGCCAGCTCACCATCTACGACAGGGATGAAAGGAACTGAAGCTTTCTTT
abundance: once; v_gene: TRBV7-8; d_gene: TRBD1; j_gene: TRBJ1-1; len: 15; CDR3aa: CASSPRDRSNTEAFF; CDR3nt: TGTGCCAGCAGCCCAAGGGACAGATCGAACACTGAAGCTTTCTTT
abundance: -; v_gene: TRBV9; d_gene: TRBD1; j_gene: TRBJ2-5; len: 15; CDR3aa: CASSVSGTEQETQYF; CDR3nt: TGTGCCAGCAGCGTATCCGGGACAGAGCAAGAGACCCAGTACTTC
abundance: -; v_gene: TRBV5-1; d_gene: TRBD2; j_gene: TRBJ2-7; len: 15; CDR3aa: CASSSLRGDVAEQYF; CDR3nt: TGCGCCAGCAGCTCCCTCCGGGGGGATGTGGCCGAGCAGTACTTC
abundance: once; v_gene: TRBV5-6; d_gene: TRBD2; j_gene: TRBJ2-7; len: 15; CDR3aa: CASSLPTSGSGEQYF; CDR3nt: TGTGCCAGCAGCTTACCGACTAGCGGGAGTGGGGAGCAGTACTTC
abundance: -; v_gene: TRBV10-1; d_gene: -; j_gene: TRBJ1-1; len: 16; CDR3aa: CASSWSGQPPYTEAFF; CDR3nt: TGCGCCAGCAGTTGGTCTGGACAGCCACCTTACACTGAAGCTTTCTTT
abundance: -; v_gene: TRBV18; d_gene: -; j_gene: TRBJ1-2; len: 14; CDR3aa: CASSPSGANYGYTF; CDR3nt: TGTGCCAGCTCACCATCAGGGGCTAACTATGGCTACACCTTC
abundance: -; v_gene: TRBV11-2; d_gene: TRBD2; j_gene: TRBJ2-7; len: 15; CDR3aa: CASSYTAGGLYEQYF; CDR3nt: TGTGCCAGCAGCTATACAGCGGGGGGGCTCTACGAGCAGTACTTC
abundance: few; v_gene: TRBV5-8; d_gene: -; j_gene: TRBJ2-3; len: 15; CDR3aa: CASSLSGVPRDTQYF; CDR3nt: TGTGCCAGCAGCTTGTCAGGCGTCCCAAGGGATACGCAGTATTTT
abundance: few; v_gene: TRBV7-9; d_gene: -; j_gene: TRBJ2-2; len: 15; CDR3aa: CASSRRTANTGELFF; CDR3nt: TGTGCCAGCAGCCGGAGGACTGCGAACACCGGGGAGCTGTTTTTT